Described below is a single T cell receptor (beta chain) sequence and its context. Its antigen is still unknown. The data originate from a study of cytomegalovirus exposure and HLA in healthy donors. Study-level results: TCR beta sequences reportedly predicted the HLA-A and HLA-B alleles of most subjects accurately. Information on immune exposure was restricted to one variable (CMV serostatus). Three of the chains that were CMV-associated were confirmed in vitro to be specific for CMV antigens.

It was with 60 Vbeta and 13 Jbeta primers that the PCR ran. Data came from immunoSEQ multiplex PCR; TCRdb stores just in-frame clones and leaves some out. The repertoire has 100,000 to 150,000 clones, 60% to 80% of them found once; the top ten carry about 7.3%. The CDR3 loop spans 14 amino acids. Trimming pared 6 bases from V and 0 bases from J, leaving 12 bases between. Germline V gene sequence: CDR1 SQVTM, CDR2 ANQGSEA. The TCR was taken from a male donor in good health and CMV-seronegative. This sequence joins TRBV29-1 and TRBJ2-4, with no clear D. The sequencing sample was made of PBMCs. The CDR3 bases are TGCAGCGTCCGGGTCACTCTAGCCAAAAACATTCAGTACTTC. Its translation: CSVRVTLAKNIQYF.